This passage covers 32 T cell receptor beta chains from one sample sequenced in a study of blood T cell repertoires in COVID-19. Using immunoSEQ multiplex PCR, the repertoire was profiled, and TCRdb retains in-frame clones only, with some absent. The data contain 65,000 to 70,000 clones, approximately 90% of them singletons. Sequencing was performed on peripheral blood. The source is an elderly woman with acute or convalescent COVID-19.

CDR3 residues: CASSNDRVYGYTF. As DNA, the CDR3 is TGTGCCAGCAGTAATGACAGGGTCTATGGCTACACCTTC. The rearrangement joins TRBV11-2 to TRBJ1-2, with TRBD1 matching 7 bases. V was pared by 6 bases and J by 4 bases, with 5 bases of the junction left unmatched. The germline CDR1 and CDR2 sequences are SGHAT and FQNNGV. The CDR3 sequence is 13 residues long.

CDR3 sequence: CASSIRRPGTGELFF. The CDR3 DNA sequence: TGTGCCAGTAGTATACGTCGGCCGGGCACCGGGGAGCTGTTTTTT. This rearrangement joins TRBV19 to TRBJ2-2, with unresolved D. From germline, CDR1 is LNHDA and CDR2 SQIVND (reference sequence). The V end lost 2 bases, the J end lost 4 bases, and 11 bases lay between the germline ends. The CDR3 totals 15 residues.

The chain joins TRBV3-1 (or the pseudogene TRBV3-2) to TRBJ2-1, with 8 nucleotides matching TRBD2. Germline lookup yields CDR1 LGHDT and CDR2 YNNKEL (reference sequence). The CDR3 has 16 amino acids. Losses at the gene ends were 1 base for V and 1 base for J; bases not matched to a gene: 3. The CDR3, as DNA: TGTGCCAGCAGCCAAGGAACGGGAGGGTCCTACAATGAGCAGTTCTTC. Translation: CASSQGTGGSYNEQFF.

This clone was observed a handful of times. The V gene is TRBV6-5, the J gene TRBJ2-7; D is perhaps TRBD1 (6 bases). The V and J ends lost 5 bases and 0 bases respectively, with 14 bases between them. The CDR3 extends over 15 amino acids. The V gene's germline CDR1 is MNHEY and CDR2 SVGAGI. CDR3 coding DNA: TGTGCCAGCAGTCTTCAGGGGTGGTCCTCCTACGAGCAGTACTTC. Amino acid sequence: CASSLQGWSSYEQYF.

V usage is TRBV7-2 and J usage is TRBJ1-5; D call uncertain. V dropped 3 bases and J dropped 9 bases, with 18 bases sitting between them. The germline gives CDR1 SGHTA, CDR2 FQGNSA. The CDR3 length is 15 residues. The CDR3 region has the DNA TGTGCCAGCAGCTTGGATGGAGTAGAGGAACGGCCCCAGCATTTT. Amino acids: CASSLDGVEERPQHF.

V gene TRBV29-1 combines with J gene TRBJ2-1; 7 bases are a match to TRBD2. Germline CDR1 SQVTM, CDR2 ANQGSEA. V was clipped by 6 bases and J by 2 bases; unmatched bases: 4. This CDR3 is 13 amino acids long. In nucleotides, the CDR3 is TGCAGCGTAGATGGACTAGCCTACAATGAGCAGTTCTTC. Its protein product is CSVDGLAYNEQFF.

The chain has TRBV28 and TRBJ1-2; 9 bases fit TRBD1. V gave up 6 bases and J gave up 7 bases; unmatched junction bases: 12. Per germline, CDR1 MDHEN and CDR2 SYDVKM. This CDR3 is built from 15 residues. CDR3 region: CASRPPTGGVGGYTF. The CDR3 DNA sequence: TGTGCCAGCAGACCTCCCACAGGGGGCGTGGGTGGCTACACCTTC.

The chain recombines TRBV19 with TRBJ2-7; tentatively, D is TRBD1 (8 bases). Germline V gives CDR1 LNHDA, CDR2 SQIVND (reference sequence). The CDR3 has 12 residues. Trimming took off 8 bases at V and 6 bases at J, with 14 bases between the two ends. CDR3 loop: CASGDRTSEQYF. CDR3 DNA: TGTGCCAGTGGGGACAGGACTAGCGAGCAGTACTTC.

The J gene is TRBJ1-6, the V gene TRBV4-2; 8 nucleotides agree with TRBD1. CDR1 is LGHNA, CDR2 YNFKEQ, per germline. CDR3 length: 16 residues. The ends lost 0 bases at V and 7 bases at J; junction bases unmatched: 5. The DNA for the CDR3 is TGTGCCAGCAGCCAAGAGGGGGCAGGGGGCAATTCACCCCTCCACTTT. This codes for CASSQEGAGGNSPLHF.

The chain recombines TRBV5-8 with TRBJ1-2, with 7 bases matching TRBD1. The ends lost 3 bases at V and 5 bases at J; junction bases unmatched: 7. Per germline, CDR1 SGHTS and CDR2 YDEGEE. The CDR3 has 14 residues. The CDR3 spells CASSSGQPLYGYTF. The CDR3, as DNA: TGTGCCAGCAGCTCGGGACAGCCTCTTTATGGCTACACCTTC.

The genes are TRBV5-1 and TRBJ2-3, with TRBD2 matching over 13 bases. Germline CDR1 is SGHRS and CDR2 is YFSETQ. The V and J ends lost 4 bases and 6 bases, in that order; junction bases with no gene match: 5. This CDR3 is 15 amino acids long. The CDR3 coding sequence is TGCGCCAGCAGCAAGATACTAGCGGGAGGGGATACGCAGTATTTT. This gives the protein CASSKILAGGDTQYF. Filled out from reference TRBV5-1 and TRBJ2-3, the complete variable domain reads KAGVTQTPRYLIKTRGQQVTLSCSPISGHRSVSWYQQTPGQGLQFLFEYFSETQRNKGNFPGRFSGRQFSNSRSEMNVSTLELGDSALYLCASSKILAGGDTQYFGPGTRLTVL.

The chain carries TRBV5-4 and TRBJ1-2; D is possibly TRBD1 (5 bases). V was cut by 4 bases and J by 4 bases, with 17 bases left in between. The CDR3 is 15 residues long. Looked up from germline, CDR1 is SGHNT and CDR2 is YYREEE (reference sequence). For the CDR3, the DNA is TGTGCCAGCAGCCAGCTTCGAGGCAGGGCCTATGGCTACACCTTC. Its translation: CASSQLRGRAYGYTF.

The chain is built from TRBV29-1 and TRBJ1-2, with 9 bases lining up with TRBD1. With 6 bases clipped from V and 3 bases from J, the junction kept 8 bases outside the gene matches. Germline V gives CDR1 SQVTM, CDR2 ANQGSEA. The CDR3 is 14 amino acids. The CDR3 DNA is TGCAGCGTGGTGGGACAGGGAGGCCACTATGGCTACACCTTC. Translating it yields CSVVGQGGHYGYTF.

This chain uses TRBV6-1 with TRBJ1-2; no reliable D call. V was shortened by 1 base and J by 4 bases, with 16 bases between the two germline ends. Germline V lookup: CDR1 MNHNS, CDR2 SASEGT. The length of the CDR3 is 16 residues. The CDR3 loop is CASSEGSRGDLYGYTF. In nucleotides, the CDR3 is TGTGCCAGCAGTGAAGGGAGTCGGGGTGACCTCTATGGCTACACCTTC.

This rearrangement joins TRBV7-8 to TRBJ2-3; 8 positions agree with TRBD2. CDR1 SGHVS and CDR2 FQNEAQ come from the germline V gene. The J segment lost 1 base and the V segment lost 4 bases, leaving 7 bases of the junction unmatched. The CDR3 is 16 residues long. CDR3 in DNA: TGTGCCAGCAGCTCCCGAACGCGGGGGGGCACAGATACGCAGTATTTT. Translating gives CASSSRTRGGTDTQYF.

The CDR3 reads CATYGHGAIKTQYF. CDR3 in DNA: TGTGCCACCTACGGACATGGGGCGATCAAGACCCAGTACTTC. The chain recombines TRBV6-5 with TRBJ2-5; the D gene is possibly TRBD1 (5 bases). The CDR3 totals 14 residues. Trimming took off 10 bases at V and 6 bases at J, with 21 bases between the two ends. From germline, CDR1 is MNHEY and CDR2 SVGAGI.

In this sample, this clone turned up once. This rearrangement joins TRBV19 to TRBJ2-7; maybe TRBD2 (5 bases). V was shortened by 5 bases and J by 3 bases, with 14 bases between the two germline ends. CDR3 length: 14 amino acids. CDR1 and CDR2 (germline): LNHDA, SQIVND (reference sequence). The CDR3 loop reads CASSSPGLHYEQYF. The CDR3 nucleotides are TGTGCCAGTAGTTCCCCAGGACTTCACTACGAGCAGTACTTC.

The chain couples TRBV7-8 to TRBJ1-2; D gene ambiguous. Between the trimmed V and J ends, which lost 1 base and 4 bases, there was a span of 7 bases. Looked up from germline, CDR1 is SGHVS and CDR2 is FQNEAQ. The length of the CDR3 is 13 residues. This CDR3 reads CASSLDPGYGYTF. The CDR3 nucleotides read TGTGCCAGCAGCTTAGATCCCGGCTATGGCTACACCTTC.

V is TRBV19 and J is TRBJ1-2; D is ambiguous. This CDR3 spans 15 amino acids. CDR1 and CDR2 from the germline V gene are LNHDA and SQIVND (reference sequence). Trimming left V 3 bases short and J 4 bases short, with 15 bases between. CDR3 nucleotide sequence: TGTGCCAGTAGTATCGCGGCGCGGGGTACCTATGGCTACACCTTC. This gives the protein CASSIAARGTYGYTF.

This clone came up once. This chain connects TRBV6-5 to TRBJ1-5, with D perhaps matching TRBD1 (5 bases). V lost 5 bases, J lost 6 bases, and 17 bases lay in between. This CDR3 contains 15 residues. Germline V gene lookup returns CDR1 MNHEY and CDR2 SVGAGI. CDR3 region: CASSRLWGESQPQHF. CDR3 coding DNA: TGTGCCAGCAGTAGGCTTTGGGGGGAGAGTCAGCCCCAGCATTTT.

The chain carries TRBV27 and TRBJ1-2; TRBD1 matches at 9 bases. CDR3 length: 14 amino acids. Per the germline V gene, CDR1 is MNHEY and CDR2 is SMNVEV (reference sequence). Germline trimming cut 7 bases from V and 7 bases from J; bases unmatched to any gene: 10. The CDR3 nucleotides are TGTGCCAGCACTCGGACAGGGGTCTCGTCTGGCTACACCTTC. It encodes CASTRTGVSSGYTF.

This rearrangement joins TRBV18 to TRBJ2-1; 7 bases map to TRBD2. The V and J ends lost 6 bases and 3 bases, in that order; junction bases with no gene match: 11. Germline V lookup: CDR1 KGHSH, CDR2 LQKENI. This CDR3 comprises 16 residues. The CDR3 bases are TGTGCCAGCTCGCTCAGTGGGGGAGGGAGCTACAATGAGCAGTTCTTC. Amino acids: CASSLSGGGSYNEQFF.

This clone turned up a few times. This chain connects TRBV19 to TRBJ1-3; no definite D call. Trimming removed 10 bases at V and 7 bases at J, with 8 bases between. The CDR3 runs 10 residues. The germline CDR1 and CDR2 sequences are LNHDA and SQIVND (reference sequence). CDR3 bases: TGTGCCACGGGAGTTAACACCATATATTTT. It yields the protein CATGVNTIYF.

This rearrangement joins TRBV3-1 (or the pseudogene TRBV3-2) to TRBJ2-1, with TRBD2 matching over 13 bases. This CDR3 contains 16 residues. The V gene end was trimmed by 4 bases and the J gene end by 7 bases; junction bases not matched to a gene: 7. Germline loops: CDR1 LGHDT, CDR2 YNNKEL (reference sequence). The CDR3 DNA reads as TGTGCCAGCAGCCCCGGACTAGCGGGAGTGTCAAATGAGCAGTTCTTC. It codes for CASSPGLAGVSNEQFF.

Written as DNA, the CDR3 is TGTGCCATCCCTCAAAAGGGAGCTAACTATGGCTACACCTTC. Translation: CAIPQKGANYGYTF. The chain joins TRBV7-2 to TRBJ1-2, with D unresolved. CDR3 size: 14 residues. V was cut by 10 bases and J by 0 bases, with 15 bases left in between. In germline, CDR1 is SGHTA, CDR2 FQGNSA.

This clone has just one count. The V call is TRBV7-2, the J call TRBJ2-6; no definite D call. CDR3 length equals 14 residues. Trimming removed 5 bases from V and 0 bases from J, with 5 bases in between. Germline V CDR1 and CDR2: SGHTA, FQGNSA. The CDR3 loop reads CASSQYSGANVLTF. In DNA, the CDR3 is TGTGCCAGCAGCCAGTACTCTGGGGCCAACGTCCTGACTTTC.

V usage is TRBV28 and J usage is TRBJ1-4; no clear D gene. Per the germline V gene, CDR1 is MDHEN and CDR2 is SYDVKM. V was pared by 4 bases and J by 8 bases, with 17 bases between. There are 15 residues in the CDR3. This CDR3 reads CASSSGGLSTEKLFF. CDR3 coding DNA: TGTGCCAGCAGTTCCGGAGGCCTCTCAACAGAAAAACTGTTTTTT. The whole variable domain, remainder taken from reference TRBV28 and TRBJ1-4, is DVKVTQSSRYLVKRTGEKVFLECVQDMDHENMFWYRQDPGLGLRLIYFSYDVKMKEKGDIPEGYSVSREKKERFSLILESASTNQTSMYLCASSSGGLSTEKLFFGSGTQLSVL.

The chain has TRBV28 and TRBJ2-3, with 7 bases identical to TRBD2. The CDR3 length is 13 residues. The ends lost 11 bases at V and 1 base at J; junction bases unmatched: 6. Looked up from germline, CDR1 is MDHEN and CDR2 is SYDVKM. CDR3 sequence: CAAIGGGTDTQYF. Here the CDR3 DNA reads TGTGCCGCCATTGGGGGGGGCACAGATACGCAGTATTTT.

The gene calls are TRBV6-2 or TRBV6-3 and TRBJ2-7; D perhaps matches TRBD2 (6 bases). Per the germline V gene, CDR1 is MNHEY and CDR2 is SVGEGT. V lost 4 bases and J 6 bases, leaving 19 bases between the germline ends. The CDR3 is made up of 15 amino acids. The CDR3 loop reads CASSSPTSRVSEQYF. The CDR3 DNA reads TGTGCCAGCAGTTCTCCGACTAGTCGGGTATCCGAGCAGTACTTC.

This chain joins TRBV7-8 and TRBJ1-4, with unresolved D. The CDR3 has 14 amino acids. Germline V CDR1 and CDR2: SGHVS, FQNEAQ. V gave up 3 bases and J gave up 10 bases, with 15 bases separating them. CDR3 DNA sequence: TGTGCCAGCAGCTTGGGTAGGATCGGCGGAAAACTGTTTTTT. This translates into CASSLGRIGGKLFF.

The rearrangement links TRBV9 to TRBJ2-1; 10 bases are a match to TRBD2. Per germline, CDR1 SGDLS and CDR2 YYNGEE. Trimming at V came to 1 base and at J to 8 bases, leaving 3 bases not matched to a gene. The CDR3 is made up of 14 amino acids. Written as DNA, the CDR3 is TGTGCCAGCAGCGTAAGCGGGAGGGAAGATGAGCAGTTCTTC. Amino acids: CASSVSGREDEQFF. Variable domain in full (rest from reference TRBV9 and TRBJ2-1): DSGVTQTPKHLITATGQRVTLRCSPRSGDLSVYWYQQSLDQGLQFLIQYYNGEERAKGNILERFSAQQFPDLHSELNLSSLELGDSALYFCASSVSGREDEQFFGPGTRLTVL.

V gene TRBV28 combines with J gene TRBJ2-7; D uncertain. CDR1 and CDR2 from the germline V gene are MDHEN and SYDVKM. The V end was cut by 6 bases, the J end by 0 bases, with 15 bases between. The CDR3 runs 15 residues. Here the CDR3 DNA reads TGTGCCAGCAGCACTTTGAGGCCACTCTCCTACGAGCAGTACTTC. This sequence encodes CASSTLRPLSYEQYF.